The 10 T cell receptor beta chains presented below share a single source sample, sequenced in a study of blood T cell repertoires in COVID-19. Measured with immunoSEQ multiplex PCR; TCRdb has only the in-frame clones, and not every one. This sample has some 190,000 clones, with approximately 81% found just once. Sequencing used peripheral blood. The receptors here all came from a human donor in a cohort sampled during active COVID-19.

This rearrangement joins TRBV7-9 to TRBJ1-4; tentatively, D is TRBD1 (5 bases). Trimming removed 5 bases at V and 0 bases at J, with 10 bases between. Per germline, CDR1 SEHNR and CDR2 FQNEAQ (reference sequence). CDR3 size: 15 residues. DNA for the CDR3: TGTGCCAGCAGCCACAAGGGGACAACTAATGAAAAACTGTTTTTT. Its protein is CASSHKGTTNEKLFF.

The CDR3 bases are TGTGCCAGCAGCATCCTGGCCGCTAGCGGGATAGTCATGGAGACCCAGTACTTC. This encodes CASSILAASGIVMETQYF. The genes are TRBV7-9 and TRBJ2-5, with 9 bases matching TRBD2. From germline, CDR1 is SEHNR and CDR2 FQNEAQ (reference sequence). V was clipped by 5 bases and J by 5 bases; unmatched bases: 18. This CDR3 comprises 18 residues.

This chain connects TRBV5-5 to TRBJ2-2; 7 nucleotides line up with TRBD1. The V gene's germline CDR1 is SGHKS and CDR2 YYEKEE (reference sequence). The CDR3 covers 14 residues. The junction had 6 bases not matched to a gene; V was cut back by 1 base and J by 9 bases. CDR3 in amino acids: CASSLPQGRRELFF. CDR3 sequence (DNA): TGTGCCAGCAGCTTGCCACAGGGGAGACGGGAGCTGTTTTTT.

The table lists this clone with a count of one. This rearrangement joins TRBV19 to TRBJ2-2, with a possible D match to TRBD1 (6 bases). This CDR3 comprises 14 residues. Germline CDR1 reads LNHDA; CDR2 reads SQIVND (reference sequence). V was clipped by 6 bases and J by 3 bases, with 11 bases between them. CDR3 sequence (DNA): TGTGCCAGTAGGCGGCAGGGGTACACCGGGGAGCTGTTTTTT. Translation gives CASRRQGYTGELFF.

This clone was detected ten times or more. The chain combines TRBV5-1 with TRBJ1-6, with 7 bases fitting TRBD1. The CDR3 covers 15 residues. The germline gives CDR1 SGHRS, CDR2 YFSETQ. Trimming cost V 5 bases and J 7 bases; bases outside gene matches: 9. CDR3 nucleotide sequence: TGCGCCAGCAGTCGCTCCGGGACAGAGAATTCACCCCTCCACTTT. The encoded protein is CASSRSGTENSPLHF.

This clone came up once. CDR3: CAGVQGFYEQYV. In DNA form, the CDR3 reads TGTGCCGGGGTCCAGGGTTTTTACGAGCAGTACGTC. The J gene is TRBJ2-7, the V gene TRBV9; tentatively, D is TRBD1 (5 bases). In germline, CDR1 is SGDLS, CDR2 YYNGEE. Trimming left V 10 bases short and J 4 bases short, with 15 bases between. This CDR3 is 12 amino acids long.

The gene calls are TRBV30 and TRBJ2-7, with D maybe TRBD1 (5 bases). CDR1 and CDR2 from the germline V gene are GTSNPN and SVGIG (reference sequence). Trimming removed 6 bases from V and 3 bases from J, with 15 bases in between. The CDR3 runs 13 residues. The CDR3 is CACPRVGNYEQYF. The DNA for the CDR3 is TGTGCCTGCCCCAGGGTGGGCAACTACGAGCAGTACTTC.

This clone was counted only a few times. The J gene is TRBJ1-5, the V gene TRBV2; 9 nucleotides match TRBD1. The CDR3 has 15 residues. CDR1 is SNHLY and CDR2 is FYNNEI in the germline V gene. V shed 6 bases, J shed 2 bases, and the junction held 5 bases outside the gene matches. The CDR3 loop is CASSGTGQGNQPQHF. Written as DNA, the CDR3 is TGTGCCAGCAGCGGGACAGGGCAGGGCAATCAGCCCCAGCATTTT.

The rearrangement joins TRBV29-1 to TRBJ1-2; D is uncertain. The V gene's germline CDR1 is SQVTM and CDR2 ANQGSEA. The CDR3 has 12 residues. The CDR3 bases are TGCAGTCATGACACCGGGAGCTATGGCTACACCTTC. This translates into CSHDTGSYGYTF.

This clone was found a few times. The V call is TRBV7-9, the J call TRBJ2-5; D possibly corresponds to TRBD2 (6 bases). Germline CDR1 reads SEHNR; CDR2 reads FQNEAQ (reference sequence). The V end was cut by 5 bases, the J end by 4 bases, with 20 bases between. The length of the CDR3 is 16 residues. The CDR3 spells CASSPPRTKRRETQYF. The CDR3 nucleotides read TGTGCCAGCAGCCCACCTCGGACTAAGCGGAGAGAGACCCAGTACTTC.